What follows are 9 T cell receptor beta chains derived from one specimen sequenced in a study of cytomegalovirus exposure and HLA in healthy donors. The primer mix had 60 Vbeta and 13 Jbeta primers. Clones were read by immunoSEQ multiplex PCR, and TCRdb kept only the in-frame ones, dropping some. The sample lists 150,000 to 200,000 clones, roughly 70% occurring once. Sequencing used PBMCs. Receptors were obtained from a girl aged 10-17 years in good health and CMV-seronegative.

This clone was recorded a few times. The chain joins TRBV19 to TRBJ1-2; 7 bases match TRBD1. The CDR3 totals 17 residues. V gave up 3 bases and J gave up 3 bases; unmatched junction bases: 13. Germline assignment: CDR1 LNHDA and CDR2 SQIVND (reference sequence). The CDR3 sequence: CASSMDGTVASDYGYTF. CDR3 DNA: TGTGCCAGTAGTATGGACGGGACAGTGGCTTCCGACTATGGCTACACCTTC.

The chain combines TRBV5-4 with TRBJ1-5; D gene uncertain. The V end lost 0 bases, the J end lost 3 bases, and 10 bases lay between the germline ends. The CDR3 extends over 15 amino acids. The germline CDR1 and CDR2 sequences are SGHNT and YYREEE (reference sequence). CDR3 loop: CASSLAGSSNQPQHF. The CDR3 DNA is TGTGCCAGCAGCTTGGCGGGTTCCTCCAATCAGCCCCAGCATTTT.

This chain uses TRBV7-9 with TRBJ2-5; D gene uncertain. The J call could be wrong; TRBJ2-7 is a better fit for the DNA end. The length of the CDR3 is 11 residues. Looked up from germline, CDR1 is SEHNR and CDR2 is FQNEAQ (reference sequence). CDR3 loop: CASSLAREQYF. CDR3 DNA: TGTGCCAGCAGCTTAGCGCGCGAGCAGTACTTC.

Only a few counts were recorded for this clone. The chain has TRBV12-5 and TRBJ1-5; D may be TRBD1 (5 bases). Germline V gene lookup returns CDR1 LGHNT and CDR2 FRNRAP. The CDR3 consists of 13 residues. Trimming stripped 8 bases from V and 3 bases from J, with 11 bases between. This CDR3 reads CASSGGLNQPQHF. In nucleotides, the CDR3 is TGTGCTAGTTCCGGGGGACTCAATCAGCCCCAGCATTTT.

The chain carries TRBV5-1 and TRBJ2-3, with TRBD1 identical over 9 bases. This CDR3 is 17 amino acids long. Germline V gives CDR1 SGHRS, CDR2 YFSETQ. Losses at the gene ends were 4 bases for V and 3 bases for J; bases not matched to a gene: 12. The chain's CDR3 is CASSPRVGTGYTDTQYF. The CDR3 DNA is TGCGCCAGCAGCCCACGGGTCGGGACAGGGTATACAGATACGCAGTATTTT.

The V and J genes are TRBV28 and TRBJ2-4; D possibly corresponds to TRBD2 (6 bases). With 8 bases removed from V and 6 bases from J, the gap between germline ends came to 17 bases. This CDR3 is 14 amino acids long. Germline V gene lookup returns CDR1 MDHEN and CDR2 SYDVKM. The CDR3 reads CASGGIERLNIQYF. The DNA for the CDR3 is TGTGCCAGCGGAGGGATTGAGCGTCTAAACATTCAGTACTTC.

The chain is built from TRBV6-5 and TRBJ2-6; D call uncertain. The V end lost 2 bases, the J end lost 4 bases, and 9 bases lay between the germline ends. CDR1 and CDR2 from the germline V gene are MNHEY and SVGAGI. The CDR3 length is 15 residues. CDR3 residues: CASSYGVGGANVLTF. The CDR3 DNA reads TGTGCCAGCAGTTACGGAGTCGGCGGGGCCAACGTCCTGACTTTC.

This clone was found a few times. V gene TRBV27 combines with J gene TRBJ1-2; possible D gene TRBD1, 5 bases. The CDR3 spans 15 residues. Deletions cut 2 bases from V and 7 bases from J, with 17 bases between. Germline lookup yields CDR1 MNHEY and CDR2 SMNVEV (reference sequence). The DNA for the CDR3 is TGTGCCAGCAGTTTACGAGGACAAACCCAGGGTGGCTACACCTTC. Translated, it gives CASSLRGQTQGGYTF.

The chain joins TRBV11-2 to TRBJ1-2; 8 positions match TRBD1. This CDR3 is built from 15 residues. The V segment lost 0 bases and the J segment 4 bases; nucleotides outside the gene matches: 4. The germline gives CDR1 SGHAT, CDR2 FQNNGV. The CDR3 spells CASSLDTGGIYGYTF. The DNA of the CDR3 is TGTGCCAGCAGCTTAGATACAGGGGGGATCTATGGCTACACCTTC.